This TCR beta chain came from a study of spatial heterogeneity in lung cancer (dated by TCRdb to 2018 to 2020). A note on the overall study: More beta-chain than alpha-chain transcripts were consistently detected, likely reflecting higher beta-chain transcript abundance. In the raw uncorrected reads, each unique combination of TCR and UMI appeared more than ten times on average. In non-small cell lung cancer, the study made a quantitative comparison of TCR alpha and beta repertoires among multiple tumor regions, matched nontumor lung and blood. TCR repertoire features were related to nonsynonymous mutation counts determined by whole-exome sequencing of tumor tissue. At surgery, both alpha and beta chains were TCR-sequenced in over 200 tumor regions, roughly 64 matched nontumor lung samples and a few dozen PBMC samples. Overall study outcomes, separate from this receptor: Confirming at a functional level the hypothesis that regional TCRs recognize regional mutations was considered to require additional single-cell paired TCR alpha and beta sequencing.

The CDR3 holds 15 amino acids from the cysteine to the phenylalanine. Only the CDR3 region is kept as DNA, spanning 45 bases read in frame from base 1. V ends up 6 bases short and J 0 bases short, with an unmatched junction base count of 9. Taken from the germline V gene (reference sequence), the CDR1 and CDR2 loops are DFQATT and SNEGSKA. The time point tag for this specimen amounts to: sample taken at primary tumor resection. Samples were obtained from 72 patients with early-stage, untreated non-small cell lung cancer from the lung TRACERx cohort. TCR sequencing used whole RNA extracted from tumor and nontumor lung tissue, or from cryopreserved PBMC samples, without cell sorting. Only patients for whom sufficient RNA was available from at least two tumor regions were selected for TCR sequencing. Before being selected, tumor and adjacent nontumor lung specimens were reviewed by a lung pathologist.

This clonotype showed up many times. What antigen it recognizes has not been identified. Base qualities were left out, and no much larger clone turns up one base away. Libraries were prepared through 5' RACE. Sequenced on a NextSeq 500. To allow correction of PCR and sequencing errors, the TCR library protocol tagged every TCR cDNA molecule with a unique molecular identifier. The published analysis was carried out like this. Decombinator tools were used for TCR identification, UMI-based error correction and CDR3 extraction. Expanded TCRs were defined as those above a frequency of 2 per 1,000, corresponding to the top 1% of the tumor frequency distribution. Each repertoire was subsampled 100 times to 5,000 TCRs, after which Renyi diversity was computed with the R vegan package. To build CDR3 similarity networks, amino acid triplet string-kernel similarity was used, and CDR3s were connected when their pairwise similarity was above 0.82. TCRdb applied fastp at Q25 and MiXCR to the public reads, then kept only in-frame beta chains. Identical CDR3 protein sequences are pooled into one entry, listed with their most common genes and DNA. These V and J calls are TCRdb output, not the study's own analysis. For this sample the table gives 5,000 to 6,500 distinct CDR3 sequences, of which around 3.1% were detected only once. The ten largest clones add up to approximately 24% of the sample.

This clonotype was obtained from a male donor with early-stage non-small cell lung cancer. The sample was normal lung tissue next to the tumor, taken at surgery. The rearranged segments are TRBV20-1 and TRBJ2-3; TRBD1 lines up with 7 middle nucleotides. At the DNA level, the sequence is TGCAGTGCCCTCAGAAGGGACAGTAGCACAGATACGCAGTATTTT. The encoded protein is CSALRRDSSTDTQYF.